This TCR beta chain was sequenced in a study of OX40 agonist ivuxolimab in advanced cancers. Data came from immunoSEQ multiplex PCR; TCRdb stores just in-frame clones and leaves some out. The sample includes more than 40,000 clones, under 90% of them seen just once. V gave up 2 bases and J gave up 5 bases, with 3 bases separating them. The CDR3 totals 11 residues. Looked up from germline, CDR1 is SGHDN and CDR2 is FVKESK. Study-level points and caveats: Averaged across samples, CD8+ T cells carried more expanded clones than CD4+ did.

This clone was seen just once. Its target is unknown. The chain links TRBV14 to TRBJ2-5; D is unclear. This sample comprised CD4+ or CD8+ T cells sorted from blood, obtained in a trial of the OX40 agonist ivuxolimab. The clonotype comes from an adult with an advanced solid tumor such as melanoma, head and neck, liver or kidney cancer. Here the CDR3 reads CASSQWETQYF. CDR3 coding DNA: TGTGCCAGCAGCCAATGGGAGACCCAGTACTTC.